This record concerns one T cell receptor (beta chain) sequence. Its specificity is unknown. Stimulation used 8.5 to 10 ug/mL lysate from CMV-infected fibroblasts. Responding CD4+ T cells were sorted by upregulation of both CD40 ligand and CD69. This specimen belongs to a study of persistence of HIV-infected CD4 T cells. Study-wide points: Degenerate expanded CDR3beta sequences were enriched among CMV- and Gag-responding cells.

This CDR3 spans 15 amino acids. Sequencing used immunoSEQ version 4 in survey mode. Each sample used up to 1 ug genomic DNA diluted to 10 ng/uL. This table comes from immunoSEQ multiplex PCR, and its TCRdb copy is limited to in-frame clones, with some not included. There are roughly 17,000 clones in the sample; about two thirds occur only once, and 7% to 9% lies in the top ten. The chain couples TRBV21-1 to TRBJ2-7; the table's D call, TRBD1, was not checked against the DNA. TRBV21-1 is a pseudogene segment. The starting material was CD4+ T cells sorted from PBMCs after approximately 20-hour stimulation, obtained from a patient who received antiretroviral therapy. The receptor was isolated from an adult woman with HIV who was CMV-seropositive. The CDR3 nucleotides read TGTGCCAGCAGCAGCCTAGGGACAGGGCCCTACGAGCAGTACGTC. It yields the protein CASSSLGTGPYEQYV.